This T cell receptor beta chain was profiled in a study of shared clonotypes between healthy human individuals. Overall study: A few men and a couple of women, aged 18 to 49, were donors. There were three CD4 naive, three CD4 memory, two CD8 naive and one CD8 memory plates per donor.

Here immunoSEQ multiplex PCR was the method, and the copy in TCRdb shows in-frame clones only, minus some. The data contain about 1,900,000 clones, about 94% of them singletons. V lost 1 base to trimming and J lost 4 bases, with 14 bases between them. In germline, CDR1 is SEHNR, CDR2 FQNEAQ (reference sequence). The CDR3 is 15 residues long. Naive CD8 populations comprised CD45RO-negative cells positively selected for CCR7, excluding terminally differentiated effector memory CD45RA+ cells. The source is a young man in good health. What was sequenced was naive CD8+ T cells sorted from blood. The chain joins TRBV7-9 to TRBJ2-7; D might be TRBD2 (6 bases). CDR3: CASSLGVREQYEQYF. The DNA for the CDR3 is TGTGCCAGCAGCTTAGGTGTACGGGAGCAGTACGAGCAGTACTTC.